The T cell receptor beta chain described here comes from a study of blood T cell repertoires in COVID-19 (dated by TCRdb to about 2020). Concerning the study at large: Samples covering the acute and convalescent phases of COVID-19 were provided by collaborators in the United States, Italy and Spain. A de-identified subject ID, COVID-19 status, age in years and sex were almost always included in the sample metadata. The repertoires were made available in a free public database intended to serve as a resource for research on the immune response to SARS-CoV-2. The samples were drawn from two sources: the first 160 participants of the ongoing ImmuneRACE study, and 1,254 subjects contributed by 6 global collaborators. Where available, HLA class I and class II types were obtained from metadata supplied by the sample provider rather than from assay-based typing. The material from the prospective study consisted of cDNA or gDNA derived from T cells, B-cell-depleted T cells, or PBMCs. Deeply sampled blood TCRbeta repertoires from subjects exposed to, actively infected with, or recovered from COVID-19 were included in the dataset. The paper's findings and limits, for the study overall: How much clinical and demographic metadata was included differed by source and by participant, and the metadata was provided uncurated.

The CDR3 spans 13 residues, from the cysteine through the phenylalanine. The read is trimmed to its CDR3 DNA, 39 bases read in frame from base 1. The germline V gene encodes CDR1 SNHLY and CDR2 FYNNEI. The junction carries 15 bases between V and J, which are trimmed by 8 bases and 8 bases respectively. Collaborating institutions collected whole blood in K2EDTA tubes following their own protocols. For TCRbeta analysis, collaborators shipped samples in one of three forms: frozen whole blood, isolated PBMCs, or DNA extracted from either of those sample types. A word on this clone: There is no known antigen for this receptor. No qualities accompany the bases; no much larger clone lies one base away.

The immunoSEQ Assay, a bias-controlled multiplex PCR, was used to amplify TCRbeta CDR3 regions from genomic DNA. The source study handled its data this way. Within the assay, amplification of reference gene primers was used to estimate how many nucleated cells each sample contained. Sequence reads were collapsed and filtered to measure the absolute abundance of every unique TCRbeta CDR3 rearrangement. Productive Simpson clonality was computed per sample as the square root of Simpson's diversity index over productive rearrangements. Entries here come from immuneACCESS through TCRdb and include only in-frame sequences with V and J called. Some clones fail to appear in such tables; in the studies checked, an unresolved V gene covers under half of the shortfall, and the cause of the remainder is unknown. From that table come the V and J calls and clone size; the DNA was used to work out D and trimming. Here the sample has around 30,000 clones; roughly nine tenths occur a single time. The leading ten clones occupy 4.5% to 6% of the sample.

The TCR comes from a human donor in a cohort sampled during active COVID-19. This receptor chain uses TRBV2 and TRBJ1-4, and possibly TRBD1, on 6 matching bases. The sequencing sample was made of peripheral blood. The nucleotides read TGTGCCAGCCGAACGACCGGACAGGAAAAACTGTTTTTT. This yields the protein CASRTTGQEKLFF.